This T cell receptor (beta chain) was profiled in a study of shared clonotypes between healthy human individuals. Overall study context: Serving as donors were two women and a few men, whose ages spanned 18 to 49.

The data were produced by immunoSEQ multiplex PCR, yet TCRdb's version contains in-frame clones alone and is incomplete. In the table there are more than 400,000 clones, approximately 82% of which are singletons. This clone was detected a few times. The germline gives CDR1 PRHDT, CDR2 FYEKMQ (reference sequence). Losses at the gene ends were 2 bases for V and 5 bases for J; bases not matched to a gene: 5. CDR3 length: 14 residues. The clonotype originates from a woman in her thirties or forties in good health. Some clones in this sample may be carry-over from other donors' samples. Sample: PBMCs. The rearrangement uses TRBV13 and TRBJ1-1; TRBD1 matches 7 bases. CDR3 in DNA: TGTGCCAGCAGCTTACAGGGGGTGAGGACTGAAGCTTTCTTT. It is translated as CASSLQGVRTEAFF.